The 19 T cell receptor beta chains below were found in one sample sequenced in a study of siplizumab effects on memory and regulatory T cells. Measured with immunoSEQ multiplex PCR; TCRdb has only the in-frame clones, and not every one. The repertoire includes 95,000 to 100,000 clones, about nine tenths of them detected once, and more than 10% sits in the top ten. Material for sequencing was non-Treg CD4+ T cells sorted from blood. These receptor sequences come from a human donor in good health.

The rearrangement uses TRBV27 and TRBJ2-3, with D perhaps matching TRBD2 (5 bases). Trimming left V 1 base short and J 1 base short, with 9 bases between. The CDR3 loop spans 15 amino acids. Germline V gene data show CDR1 as MNHEY and CDR2 as SMNVEV (reference sequence). This CDR3 is CASSLLGAGTDTQYF. CDR3 sequence (DNA): TGTGCCAGCAGTTTATTGGGAGCTGGCACAGATACGCAGTATTTT.

The chain is built from TRBV6-1 and TRBJ2-7; D is uncertain. The CDR3 has 13 residues. The V and J ends lost 5 bases and 5 bases respectively, with 13 bases between them. Germline V gives CDR1 MNHNS, CDR2 SASEGT. The DNA for the CDR3 is TGTGCCAGCAGTTCCGGCGGAGTCGACGAGCAGTACTTC. This encodes CASSSGGVDEQYF.

This clone was observed a single time. The chain is built from TRBV6-5 and TRBJ2-6, with D tentatively TRBD1 or TRBD2 (5 bases each). CDR1 and CDR2 (germline): MNHEY, SVGAGI. CDR3 size: 15 residues. V gave up 8 bases and J gave up 0 bases, with 11 bases separating them. This CDR3 reads CASGTGGSGANVLTF. DNA of the CDR3: TGTGCCAGCGGAACAGGAGGCTCTGGGGCCAACGTCCTGACTTTC.

The V and J genes are TRBV5-1 and TRBJ2-3; tentative D call: TRBD2 (5 bases). Looked up from germline, CDR1 is SGHRS and CDR2 is YFSETQ. V was shortened by 2 bases and J by 1 base, with 8 bases between the two germline ends. This CDR3 has 14 amino acids. The CDR3 is CASSFGDRTDTQYF. For the CDR3, the DNA is TGCGCCAGCAGCTTCGGGGATCGCACAGATACGCAGTATTTT.

This clone was counted between two and nine times. The V gene is TRBV2, the J gene TRBJ1-1; no firm D call. The CDR3 runs to 12 residues. Germline V gives CDR1 SNHLY, CDR2 FYNNEI. Trimming took 5 bases from V and 5 from J, leaving 9 bases between them. In DNA, the CDR3 is TGTGCCAGCAGTCTGGACGCGACTGAAGCTTTCTTT. Translating gives CASSLDATEAFF. The full variable domain, in which reference TRBV2 and TRBJ1-1 provide the parts outside the CDR3, is EPEVTQTPSHQVTQMGQEVILRCVPISNHLYFYWYRQILGQKVEFLVSFYNNEISEKSEIFDDQFSVERPDGSNFTLKIRSTKLEDSAMYFCASSLDATEAFFGQGTRLTVV.

This chain uses TRBV7-9 with TRBJ1-1; no firm D call. The length of the CDR3 is 15 residues. The ends were cut back, 5 bases at V and 0 bases at J, with 13 bases in the middle. Per germline, CDR1 SEHNR and CDR2 FQNEAQ (reference sequence). CDR3 DNA sequence: TGTGCCAGCAGCCAAGTCCAGGCTTTGAACACTGAAGCTTTCTTT. It is translated as CASSQVQALNTEAFF.

The chain carries TRBV6-6 and TRBJ1-4, with D tentatively TRBD1 (6 bases). The V gene lost 6 bases and the J gene lost 0 bases, with 8 bases spanning the gap. CDR3 length: 14 amino acids. The germline V gene encodes CDR1 MNHNY and CDR2 SVGAGI (reference sequence). The CDR3 DNA is TGTGCCAGCAGAGCAGGGGCAACTAATGAAAAACTGTTTTTT. Translating it yields CASRAGATNEKLFF.

The chain combines TRBV14 with TRBJ2-2; 11 bases map to TRBD2. CDR3 length: 19 amino acids. Germline assignment: CDR1 SGHDN and CDR2 FVKESK. Trimming removed 2 bases from V and 4 bases from J; junction bases left unmatched: 12. The CDR3: CASSQRIRTSGSGTGELFF. The CDR3 DNA follows: TGTGCCAGCAGCCAAAGGATACGGACTAGCGGGTCGGGCACCGGGGAGCTGTTTTTT.

This chain links TRBV7-2 with TRBJ2-1, with 12 nucleotides matching TRBD2. J gave up 6 bases and V 3 bases, and 6 bases lay outside the gene matches. There are 16 residues in the CDR3. Germline CDR1 reads SGHTA; CDR2 reads FQGNSA. The CDR3 protein is CASSFTSGRRFNEQFF. DNA of the CDR3: TGTGCCAGCAGCTTTACTAGCGGGAGGCGTTTCAATGAGCAGTTCTTC.

The chain uses TRBV27 and TRBJ1-5; TRBD1 might be the D (5 bases). Germline CDR1 reads MNHEY; CDR2 reads SMNVEV (reference sequence). Trimming removed 6 bases from V and 0 bases from J, with 12 bases in between. The CDR3 is 15 amino acids. The CDR3 DNA sequence: TGTGCCAGCAGCCGAAGGGGAGCTAGCAATCAGCCCCAGCATTTT. This gives the protein CASSRRGASNQPQHF.

CDR3 residues: CASSLDREGEQYF. The CDR3 DNA is TGTGCCAGCAGCTTAGACAGGGAAGGGGAGCAGTACTTC. The chain recombines TRBV7-9 with TRBJ2-7; perhaps TRBD1 as D (6 bases). This CDR3 has 13 amino acids. V was shortened by 1 base and J by 7 bases, with 11 bases between the two germline ends. Germline CDR1 and CDR2: SEHNR and FQNEAQ (reference sequence).

J is TRBJ1-2 and V is TRBV6-5; 7 nucleotides match TRBD1. The J segment lost 5 bases and the V segment lost 4 bases, leaving 7 bases of the junction unmatched. The CDR3 is 14 residues long. Germline V gene lookup returns CDR1 MNHEY and CDR2 SVGAGI. This CDR3 is CASSSDRIPYGYTF. In nucleotides, the CDR3 is TGTGCCAGCAGTTCGGACAGGATACCTTATGGCTACACCTTC.

This sequence joins TRBV7-9 and TRBJ2-1; 10 bases line up with TRBD2. J lost 6 bases, V lost 2 bases, and 10 bases had no gene match. Germline assignment: CDR1 SEHNR and CDR2 FQNEAQ (reference sequence). This CDR3 is 17 amino acids long. The CDR3 sequence: CASSLSGSSSGSNEQFF. The CDR3 nucleotides read TGTGCCAGCAGCTTAAGTGGGTCGTCTAGCGGGAGCAATGAGCAGTTCTTC.

The genes are TRBV5-4 and TRBJ2-1; 10 bases are shared with TRBD1. CDR3 length: 16 amino acids. Germline assignment: CDR1 SGHNT and CDR2 YYREEE (reference sequence). Trimming at V came to 4 bases and at J to 6 bases, leaving 10 bases not matched to a gene. The CDR3 DNA is TGTGCCAGCAGCAAGGGACAGGGGACCCCTGGCAATGAGCAGTTCTTC. Protein sequence: CASSKGQGTPGNEQFF.

The V call is TRBV25-1, the J call TRBJ1-5; D is unclear. Trimming removed 5 bases from V and 2 bases from J, with 10 bases in between. The germline gives CDR1 MGHDK, CDR2 SYGVNS. CDR3 length: 14 residues. The CDR3 nucleotides read TGTGCCAGCAGTCGGGGTAAGGGCAATCAGCCCCAGCATTTT. This gives the protein CASSRGKGNQPQHF. Drawing the rest from reference TRBV25-1 and TRBJ1-5, the complete variable domain is EADIYQTPRYLVIGTGKKITLECSQTMGHDKMYWYQQDPGMELHLIHYSYGVNSTEKGDLSSESTVSRIRTEHFPLTLESARPSHTSQYLCASSRGKGNQPQHFGDGTRLSIL.

This clone was observed once. The chain recombines TRBV2 with TRBJ1-4, with D tentatively TRBD1 (5 bases). Germline values: CDR1 SNHLY, CDR2 FYNNEI. Deletions cut 4 bases from V and 2 bases from J, with 8 bases between. The CDR3 totals 14 residues. Written as DNA, the CDR3 is TGTGCCAGCAGTGGACAGACGACTAATGAAAAACTGTTTTTT. Residues: CASSGQTTNEKLFF.

J is TRBJ2-3 and V is TRBV11-3, with 12 bases fitting TRBD2. The germline V gene encodes CDR1 SGHNT and CDR2 YENEEA. The CDR3 consists of 15 residues. V lost 3 bases, J lost 10 bases, and 8 bases stayed unmatched. The DNA of the CDR3 is TGTGCCAGCAGCTTGCTAGCGGGAGGGCCACATCCGCAGTATTTT. It codes for CASSLLAGGPHPQYF.

This clone was seen just once. The chain uses TRBV7-3 and TRBJ1-5; no clear D gene. V was cut by 0 bases and J by 0 bases, with 0 bases left in between. The CDR3 consists of 13 residues. The germline V gene has CDR1 SGHTA and CDR2 FQGTGA. In nucleotides, the CDR3 is TGTGCCAGCAGCTTAACTAGCAATCAGCCCCAGCATTTT. Amino acids: CASSLTSNQPQHF.

The V call is TRBV6-1, the J call TRBJ2-1, with a possible D match to TRBD2 (6 bases). V gave up 3 bases and J gave up 4 bases, with 13 bases separating them. The CDR3 loop spans 15 amino acids. Germline V gene sequence: CDR1 MNHNS, CDR2 SASEGT. The CDR3 sequence is CASSDWGLAYNEQFF. As DNA, the CDR3 is TGTGCCAGCAGTGATTGGGGACTCGCGTACAATGAGCAGTTCTTC.